Each of the 21 T cell receptor beta chains below was sequenced from the same sample in a study of T cells in Graves' hyperthyroidism and ophthalmopathy. RNA transcripts gave rise to amplified TCR beta CDR3 regions. HTBI primers were employed in a first-round RT-PCR of the TCR CDR3. Each CDR3 protein gets one entry after TCRdb re-called the multiplex PCR reads with MiXCR. Of a few hundred thousand distinct CDR3 sequences in the sample, roughly 23% were seen once. Sequenced: blood. These TCRs come from a woman aged 45 to 65 with Graves' hyperthyroidism.

This clonotype was picked up many times. The DNA of the CDR3 is TGTGCCAGCAGTTCCACAGTTAGCAATCAGCCCCAGCATTTT. It translates to CASSSTVSNQPQHF. The chain employs TRBV12-3 or TRBV12-4 and TRBJ1-5; D not resolved. V was trimmed by 4 bases and J by 0 bases, leaving 7 bases between them. This CDR3 spans 14 amino acids.

In its sample, this clonotype was seen a few times. V and J are TRBV5-4 and TRBJ2-1; D remains ambiguous. The CDR3 is 19 residues long. CDR1 is SGHNT and CDR2 is YYREEE in the germline V gene (reference sequence). Trimming shortened V by 2 bases and J by 0 bases, and 21 bases separated the two germline ends. The DNA for the CDR3 is TGTGCCAGCAGCTTCAAGATGCGTACCATTAAATACTCCTACAATGAGCAGTTCTTC. Translation gives CASSFKMRTIKYSYNEQFF.

The V gene is TRBV7-3, the J gene TRBJ1-1, with D hard to call. Germline-derived CDR1 and CDR2 are SGHTA and FQGTGA. Deletions cut 4 bases from V and 0 bases from J, with 6 bases between. CDR3 length equals 13 residues. CDR3 DNA: TGTGCCAGCAGCTCGAACCTGAACACTGAAGCTTTCTTT. The encoded protein is CASSSNLNTEAFF.

This rearrangement joins TRBV24-1 to TRBJ2-7; no firm D call. V was trimmed by 2 bases and J by 6 bases, leaving 13 bases between them. The CDR3 is 14 residues long. CDR1 and CDR2 (germline): KGHDR, SFDVKD. The CDR3 nucleotides read TGTGCCACCAGTGATTCGGCGGCCTCAGGCGAGCAGTACTTC. It codes for CATSDSAASGEQYF.

This clonotype was seen repeatedly, ten times or more. J is TRBJ2-5 and V is TRBV18, with D uncertain. V gave up 0 bases and J gave up 0 bases, with 8 bases separating them. The CDR3 totals 15 residues. Germline V gives CDR1 KGHSH, CDR2 LQKENI. The DNA of the CDR3 is TGTGCCAGCTCACCACCGGGCAGAAACCAAGAGACCCAGTACTTC. This codes for CASSPPGRNQETQYF.

In the case of this clonotype: A much bigger clone sits one base away, suggesting this may be a read error. The rearrangement links TRBV20-1 to TRBJ1-1; D is unresolved. The CDR3 totals 12 residues. Germline CDR1 reads DFQATT; CDR2 reads SNEGSKA (reference sequence). Trimming stripped 5 bases from V and 1 base from J, with 8 bases between. The CDR3 bases are TGCAGTGCTTTGACAAGGAACACTGAAGCTTTCTTT. Translating it yields CSALTRNTEAFF.

A word on this clonotype: Since a much larger clone is just one base distant, this may be a read error. CDR3: CASSLAGRGQPQHF. The DNA of the CDR3 is TGTGCCAGCAGTTTAGCAGGGAGAGGTCAGCCCCAGCATTTT. The chain carries TRBV12-3 or TRBV12-4 and TRBJ1-5; D is uncertain. Trimming pared 0 bases from V and 6 bases from J, leaving 9 bases between. This CDR3 spans 14 amino acids.

The chain uses TRBV9 and TRBJ2-3; D gene ambiguous. Germline CDR1 SGDLS, CDR2 YYNGEE. Trimming took 0 bases from V and 0 from J, leaving 8 bases between them. This CDR3 comprises 15 residues. CDR3: CASSVGLDSTDTQYF. CDR3 nucleotides: TGTGCCAGCAGCGTAGGGCTAGACAGCACAGATACGCAGTATTTT.

The genes are TRBV9 and TRBJ2-7; 7 positions match TRBD1. The germline V gene has CDR1 SGDLS and CDR2 YYNGEE. V shed 2 bases and J 2 bases; nucleotides not matched to a gene: 4. CDR3 size: 14 residues. The CDR3 nucleotides are TGTGCCAGCAGCGTGGGGACAGTAACCTACGAGCAGTACTTC. It is translated as CASSVGTVTYEQYF.

This clonotype was picked up many times. The chain combines TRBV5-1 with TRBJ1-3, with unresolved D. The CDR3 runs 16 residues. The germline V gene has CDR1 SGHRS and CDR2 YFSETQ. Trimming removed 3 bases at V and 0 bases at J, with 13 bases between. CDR3 protein: CASSWSKRDSGNTIYF. For the CDR3, the DNA is TGCGCCAGCAGCTGGAGCAAGAGGGACTCTGGAAACACCATATATTTT. Combining the CDR3 with reference TRBV5-1 and TRBJ1-3 gives the whole variable domain KAGVTQTPRYLIKTRGQQVTLSCSPISGHRSVSWYQQTPGQGLQFLFEYFSETQRNKGNFPGRFSGRQFSNSRSEMNVSTLELGDSALYLCASSWSKRDSGNTIYFGEGSWLTVV.

The sample holds many counts of this clonotype. The CDR3 sequence is CASSFRGVPETQYF. CDR3 nucleotide sequence: TGTGCCAGCAGTTTTAGGGGGGTACCGGAGACCCAGTACTTC. The chain is built from TRBV12-3 or TRBV12-4 and TRBJ2-5; D tentatively reads TRBD1 or TRBD2 (6 bases each). The CDR3 covers 14 residues. V lost 3 bases, J lost 5 bases, and 13 bases lay in between.

A few counts support this clonotype. The CDR3 loop is CASGAGTGLRELFF. Written as DNA, the CDR3 is TGTGCCAGCGGAGCCGGGACAGGGCTCAGGGAGCTGTTTTTT. The rearrangement uses TRBV6-2 or TRBV6-3 and TRBJ2-2; TRBD1 agrees at 9 bases. The J segment lost 9 bases and the V segment lost 8 bases, leaving 10 bases of the junction unmatched. The CDR3 loop spans 14 amino acids. CDR1 is MNHEY, CDR2 SVGEGT, per germline.

This clonotype was counted ten times or more. The chain uses TRBV20-1 and TRBJ2-3, with TRBD2 matching 14 bases. With V trimmed by 6 bases and J by 3 bases, 5 bases remained unmatched. In germline, CDR1 is DFQATT, CDR2 SNEGSKA (reference sequence). The length of the CDR3 is 15 residues. The CDR3 spells CSAIGTSGRTDTQYF. CDR3 nucleotide sequence: TGCAGTGCAATCGGGACTAGCGGGAGAACAGATACGCAGTATTTT.

In its sample, this clonotype was seen many times. The chain uses TRBV14 and TRBJ2-2; D gene unclear. V shed 4 bases and J shed 3 bases, with 6 bases lying between them. The CDR3 has 13 residues. The germline CDR1 and CDR2 sequences are SGHDN and FVKESK. Written as DNA, the CDR3 is TGTGCCAGCAGCCTATGGGACACCGGGGAGCTGTTTTTT. Translated: CASSLWDTGELFF.

The chain links TRBV2 to TRBJ1-5; D may be TRBD1 (5 bases). This CDR3 is 13 amino acids long. Trimming took off 5 bases at V and 4 bases at J, with 9 bases between the two ends. Germline V gives CDR1 SNHLY, CDR2 FYNNEI. The CDR3 nucleotides are TGTGCCAGCAGTAAAGGGGTAAATCAGCCCCAGCATTTT. Translating gives CASSKGVNQPQHF.

This clonotype was found many times. The chain links TRBV28 to TRBJ1-4; tentatively, D is TRBD1 (6 bases). The germline V gene encodes CDR1 MDHEN and CDR2 SYDVKM. V was pared by 10 bases and J by 2 bases, with 23 bases between. The CDR3 has 17 amino acids. CDR3 sequence reads: CATKLRGTKSTNEKLFF. For the CDR3, the DNA is TGTGCCACCAAGCTGAGGGGGACTAAGTCGACTAATGAAAAACTGTTTTTT. The whole variable domain, remainder taken from reference TRBV28 and TRBJ1-4, is DVKVTQSSRYLVKRTGEKVFLECVQDMDHENMFWYRQDPGLGLRLIYFSYDVKMKEKGDIPEGYSVSREKKERFSLILESASTNQTSMYLCATKLRGTKSTNEKLFFGSGTQLSVL.

This clonotype was counted ten times or more. This sequence joins TRBV12-3 or TRBV12-4 and TRBJ1-3; no clear D. CDR3 size: 14 residues. V gave up 8 bases and J gave up 0 bases, with 11 bases separating them. The CDR3 loop is CASPDDLSGNTIYF. For the CDR3, the DNA is TGTGCCAGCCCCGATGACCTCTCTGGAAACACCATATATTTT.

This chain links TRBV20-1 with TRBJ1-2; 8 bases are a match to TRBD1. The germline gives CDR1 DFQATT, CDR2 SNEGSKA (reference sequence). V was clipped by 5 bases and J by 3 bases; unmatched bases: 5. The CDR3 length is 13 residues. The CDR3 sequence: CSALRGHDYGYTF. CDR3 in DNA: TGCAGTGCTCTCAGGGGGCACGACTATGGCTACACCTTC.

This clonotype was recorded only once. V usage is TRBV2 and J usage is TRBJ2-2; 13 bases are a match to TRBD2. Trimming took 6 bases from V and 1 from J; bases not matched to a gene: 2. Germline CDR1 SNHLY, CDR2 FYNNEI. CDR3 length equals 16 residues. The CDR3 coding sequence is TGTGCCAGCAGGGGACTAGCGGGATTGAACACCGGGGAGCTGTTTTTT. This encodes CASRGLAGLNTGELFF.

This clonotype occurred many times. This chain connects TRBV28 to TRBJ2-1, with 8 bases that match TRBD2. The CDR3 contains 15 residues. From germline, CDR1 is MDHEN and CDR2 SYDVKM. V dropped 5 bases and J dropped 4; count of bases not matched to a gene: 7. In nucleotides, the CDR3 is TGTGCCAGCAGTCCCTCCCTAGCGGGTTACAATGAGCAGTTCTTC. Translating it yields CASSPSLAGYNEQFF. The full variable domain, with the rest looked up from reference TRBV28 and TRBJ2-1, is DVKVTQSSRYLVKRTGEKVFLECVQDMDHENMFWYRQDPGLGLRLIYFSYDVKMKEKGDIPEGYSVSREKKERFSLILESASTNQTSMYLCASSPSLAGYNEQFFGPGTRLTVL.

This clonotype was counted only a few times. The chain couples TRBV29-1 to TRBJ2-1, with 8 bases matching TRBD2. V shed 2 bases and J 0 bases; nucleotides not matched to a gene: 9. This CDR3 region has 17 residues. Germline CDR1 SQVTM, CDR2 ANQGSEA. The CDR3 sequence: CSVETSGRFFSYNEQFF. The CDR3 nucleotides are TGCAGCGTTGAAACGAGCGGGAGATTTTTCTCCTACAATGAGCAGTTCTTC.